A selection of T cell receptor beta chains follows, all from one sample in a study of blood T cell repertoires in COVID-19. Sequencing was performed with immunoSEQ multiplex PCR; in TCRdb, only in-frame clones are kept and a portion is missing. The sample includes about 36,000 clones, about 74% of them seen just once. Source material: peripheral blood. The receptor source for this set is a man aged 60 to 75 with active COVID-19. Both conserved end residues are part of each CDR3. The D gene is left open where the match is weak. Only part of the rows carry a size: once, few, many, or a class if the clone is expanded.

clone_size j_call d_call v_call cdr3_aa cdr3_nt
NA TRBJ1-1 NA TRBV6-4 CASSVFLNTEAFF TGTGCCAGCAGTGTTTTCTTGAACACTGAAGCTTTCTTT
NA TRBJ1-2 NA TRBV10-2 CASSDRAGVGYGYTF TGCGCCAGCAGTGATCGGGCCGGGGTTGGCTATGGCTACACCTTC
NA TRBJ1-2 NA TRBV19 CASTIPPRSYTF TGTGCCAGTACAATCCCCCCCAGGAGCTACACCTTC
NA TRBJ2-1 TRBD1 TRBV29-1 CSGIKTGMDEQFF TGCAGCGGCATAAAGACAGGGATGGATGAGCAGTTCTTC
NA TRBJ2-1 NA TRBV7-6 CASSLGSPSSYNEQFF TGTGCCAGCAGCTTAGGGAGCCCGAGCTCCTACAATGAGCAGTTCTTC
NA TRBJ2-1 TRBD2 TRBV7-2 CASSTRGTSQYNEQFF TGTGCCAGCAGCACCCGCGGGACTAGCCAGTACAATGAGCAGTTCTTC
NA TRBJ2-7 NA TRBV19 CASSIGALTTYEQYF TGTGCCAGTAGTATAGGGGCCCTCACCACCTACGAGCAGTACTTC
NA TRBJ2-2 NA TRBV19 CASSMTEGRSGDTGELFF TGTGCCAGTAGTATGACGGAGGGGAGGAGTGGGGACACCGGGGAGCTGTTTTTT
NA TRBJ1-2 NA TRBV7-3 CASSLRGYGYTF TGTGCCAGCAGCTTGCGGGGCTATGGCTACACCTTC
NA TRBJ1-4 NA TRBV4-1 CASSQVGRREKLFF TGCGCCAGCAGCCAAGTTGGCCGCCGAGAAAAACTGTTTTTT
NA TRBJ2-7 TRBD1 TRBV2 CASNLRDRVWEQYF TGTGCCAGCAACCTCCGGGACAGGGTTTGGGAGCAGTACTTC
NA TRBJ2-7 NA TRBV4-1 CASSQGGFEQYF TGCGCCAGCAGCCAAGGAGGATTCGAGCAGTACTTC
NA TRBJ2-7 NA TRBV5-1 CASSSSPDYSYEQYF TGCGCCAGCAGCTCCTCCCCGGACTACTCCTACGAGCAGTACTTC
once TRBJ1-2 NA TRBV30 CAWSVMGPAYGYTF TGTGCCTGGAGTGTAATGGGGCCAGCCTATGGCTACACCTTC
NA TRBJ2-1 TRBD2 TRBV30 CAGSSGRLNEQFF TGTGCCGGCTCTAGCGGGAGGCTCAATGAGCAGTTCTTC
large TRBJ1-4 NA TRBV11-2 CASSPRAGRNEKLFF TGTGCCAGCAGCCCCCGGGCGGGACGGAATGAAAAACTGTTTTTT